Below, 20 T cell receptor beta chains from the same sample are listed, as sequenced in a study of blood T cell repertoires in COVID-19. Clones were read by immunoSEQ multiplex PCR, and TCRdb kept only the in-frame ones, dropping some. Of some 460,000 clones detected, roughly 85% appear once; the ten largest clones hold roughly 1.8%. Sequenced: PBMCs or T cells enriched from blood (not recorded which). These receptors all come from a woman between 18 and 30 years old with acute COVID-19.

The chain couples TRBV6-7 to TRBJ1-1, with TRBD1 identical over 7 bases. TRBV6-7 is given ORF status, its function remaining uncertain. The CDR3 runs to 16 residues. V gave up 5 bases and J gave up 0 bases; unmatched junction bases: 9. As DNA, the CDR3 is TGTGCCAGCAGTCCCCCCGGACAGGACATGAACACTGAAGCTTTCTTT. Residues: CASSPPGQDMNTEAFF.

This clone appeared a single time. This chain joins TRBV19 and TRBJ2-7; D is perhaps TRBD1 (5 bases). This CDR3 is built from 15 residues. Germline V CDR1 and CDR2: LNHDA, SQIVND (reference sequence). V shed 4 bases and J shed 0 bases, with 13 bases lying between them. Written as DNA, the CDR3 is TGTGCCAGTAGTAGGATGCAGGGTCGCTCCTACGAGCAGTACTTC. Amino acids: CASSRMQGRSYEQYF.

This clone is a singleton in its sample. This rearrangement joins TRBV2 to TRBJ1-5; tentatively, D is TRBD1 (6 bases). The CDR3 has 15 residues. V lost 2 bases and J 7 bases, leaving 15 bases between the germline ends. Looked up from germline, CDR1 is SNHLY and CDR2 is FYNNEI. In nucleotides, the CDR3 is TGTGCCAGCAGTGAACAGGGGCTTGAGGGACAGCCCCAGCATTTT. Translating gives CASSEQGLEGQPQHF.

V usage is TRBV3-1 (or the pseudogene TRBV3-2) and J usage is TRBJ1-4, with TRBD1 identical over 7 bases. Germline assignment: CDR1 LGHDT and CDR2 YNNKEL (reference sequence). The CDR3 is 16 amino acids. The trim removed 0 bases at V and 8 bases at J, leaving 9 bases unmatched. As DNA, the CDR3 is TGTGCCAGCAGCCAAGATCGAGACAGGGTGTGGGAAAAACTGTTTTTT. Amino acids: CASSQDRDRVWEKLFF.

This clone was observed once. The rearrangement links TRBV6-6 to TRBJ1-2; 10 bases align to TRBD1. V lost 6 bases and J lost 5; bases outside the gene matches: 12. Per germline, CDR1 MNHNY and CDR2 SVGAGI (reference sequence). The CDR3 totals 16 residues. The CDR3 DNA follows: TGTGCCAGCAGATTCCTCCGGGACAGGGGTGATTATGGCTACACCTTC. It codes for CASRFLRDRGDYGYTF.

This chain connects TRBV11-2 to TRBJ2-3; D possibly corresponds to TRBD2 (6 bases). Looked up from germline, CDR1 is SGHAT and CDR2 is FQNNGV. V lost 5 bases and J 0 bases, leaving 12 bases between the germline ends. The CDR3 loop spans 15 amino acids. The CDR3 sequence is CASSGGQASTDTQYF. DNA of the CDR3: TGTGCCAGCAGCGGAGGGCAGGCTAGCACAGATACGCAGTATTTT.

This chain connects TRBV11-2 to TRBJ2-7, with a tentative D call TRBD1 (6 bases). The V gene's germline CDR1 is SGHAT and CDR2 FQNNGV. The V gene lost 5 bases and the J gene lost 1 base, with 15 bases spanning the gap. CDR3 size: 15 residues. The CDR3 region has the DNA TGTGCCAGCAGCCGGACACAGGGCAGGTCCTACGAGCAGTACTTC. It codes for CASSRTQGRSYEQYF.

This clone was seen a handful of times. In DNA, the CDR3 is TGTGCCAGCAGTGATGGGACAGGGGGCAATGAGCAGTTCTTC. Encoded protein: CASSDGTGGNEQFF. The chain has TRBV6-4 and TRBJ2-1, with TRBD1 identical over 11 bases. CDR3 length: 14 residues. The ends lost 3 bases at V and 6 bases at J; junction bases unmatched: 1. The germline CDR1 and CDR2 sequences are MRHNA and SNTAGT.

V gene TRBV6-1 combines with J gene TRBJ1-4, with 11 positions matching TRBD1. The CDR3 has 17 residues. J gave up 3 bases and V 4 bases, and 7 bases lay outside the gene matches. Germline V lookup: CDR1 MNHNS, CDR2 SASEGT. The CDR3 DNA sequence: TGTGCCAGCAGTGTGGACAGGGGGCTCTCATCTAATGAAAAACTGTTTTTT. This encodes CASSVDRGLSSNEKLFF.

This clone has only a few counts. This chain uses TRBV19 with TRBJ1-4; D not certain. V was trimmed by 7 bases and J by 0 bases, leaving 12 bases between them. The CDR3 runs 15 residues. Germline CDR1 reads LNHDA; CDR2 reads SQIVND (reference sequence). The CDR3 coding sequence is TGTGCCAGTAAGAGTGAGTCTGCAACTAATGAAAAACTGTTTTTT. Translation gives CASKSESATNEKLFF.

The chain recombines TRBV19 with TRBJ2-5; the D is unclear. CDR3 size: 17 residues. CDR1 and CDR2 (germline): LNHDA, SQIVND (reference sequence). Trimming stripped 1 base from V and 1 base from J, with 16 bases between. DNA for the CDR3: TGTGCCAGTAGTATAGTCCCCTCCACACGCCGCCAAGAGACCCAGTACTTC. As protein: CASSIVPSTRRQETQYF.

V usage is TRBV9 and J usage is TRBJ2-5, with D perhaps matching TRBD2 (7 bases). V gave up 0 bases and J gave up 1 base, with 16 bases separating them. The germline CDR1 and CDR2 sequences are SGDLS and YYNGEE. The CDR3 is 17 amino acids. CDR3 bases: TGTGCCAGCAGCGTAGGGGGGCGGGGGTTTAGCCAAGAGACCCAGTACTTC. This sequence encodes CASSVGGRGFSQETQYF. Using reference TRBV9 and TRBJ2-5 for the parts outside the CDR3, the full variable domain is DSGVTQTPKHLITATGQRVTLRCSPRSGDLSVYWYQQSLDQGLQFLIQYYNGEERAKGNILERFSAQQFPDLHSELNLSSLELGDSALYFCASSVGGRGFSQETQYFGPGTRLLVL.

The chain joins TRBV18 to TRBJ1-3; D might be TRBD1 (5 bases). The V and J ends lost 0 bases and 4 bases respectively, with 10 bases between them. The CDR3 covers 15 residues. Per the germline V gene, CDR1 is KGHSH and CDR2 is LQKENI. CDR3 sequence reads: CASSPPSGKGNTIYF. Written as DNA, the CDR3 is TGTGCCAGCTCACCACCTTCAGGGAAAGGAAACACCATATATTTT.

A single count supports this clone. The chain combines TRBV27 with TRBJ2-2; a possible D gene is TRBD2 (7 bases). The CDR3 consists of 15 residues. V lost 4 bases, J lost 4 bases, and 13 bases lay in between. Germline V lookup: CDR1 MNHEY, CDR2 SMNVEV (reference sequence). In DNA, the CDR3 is TGTGCCAGCAGTTACGGGGGGACATTCACCGGGGAGCTGTTTTTT. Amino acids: CASSYGGTFTGELFF.

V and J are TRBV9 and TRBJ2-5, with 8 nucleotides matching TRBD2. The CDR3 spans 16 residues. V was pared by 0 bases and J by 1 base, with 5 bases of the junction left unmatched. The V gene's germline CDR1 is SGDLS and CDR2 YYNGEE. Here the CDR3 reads CASSVDRGGGQETQYF. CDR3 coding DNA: TGTGCCAGCAGCGTAGACCGGGGGGGCGGCCAAGAGACCCAGTACTTC.

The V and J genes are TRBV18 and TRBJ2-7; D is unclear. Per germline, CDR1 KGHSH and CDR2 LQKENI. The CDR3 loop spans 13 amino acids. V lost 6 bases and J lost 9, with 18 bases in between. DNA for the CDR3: TGTGCCAGCTCTCGTAACTCTGACTCCATGCAGTACTTC. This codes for CASSRNSDSMQYF.

The CDR3 bases are TGTGCCAGCATCCGACAGGCGAGCGGCACTGAAGCTTTCTTT. It specifies CASIRQASGTEAFF. The chain recombines TRBV6-5 with TRBJ1-1; tentative D call: TRBD1 (6 bases). CDR3 length: 14 residues. Looked up from germline, CDR1 is MNHEY and CDR2 is SVGAGI. V lost 7 bases to trimming and J lost 4 bases, with 16 bases between them.

The CDR3 DNA is TGTGCCAGCAGCTTGGGGGGACTAGAGCTTTTAAACATTCAGTACTTC. It specifies CASSLGGLELLNIQYF. The chain couples TRBV5-4 to TRBJ2-4; the match to TRBD2 covers 8 bases. V dropped 0 bases and J dropped 6; count of bases not matched to a gene: 8. The germline gives CDR1 SGHNT, CDR2 YYREEE (reference sequence). This CDR3 contains 16 residues.

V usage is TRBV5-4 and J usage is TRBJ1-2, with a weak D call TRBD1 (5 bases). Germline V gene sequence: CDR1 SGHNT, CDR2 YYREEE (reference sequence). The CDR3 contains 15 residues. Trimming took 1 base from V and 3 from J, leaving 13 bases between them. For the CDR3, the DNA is TGTGCCAGCAGCTTGAGGGGAGGAGTTGACTATGGCTACACCTTC. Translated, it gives CASSLRGGVDYGYTF. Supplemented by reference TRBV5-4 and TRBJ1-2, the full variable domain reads ETGVTQSPTHLIKTRGQQVTLRCSSQSGHNTVSWYQQALGQGPQFIFQYYREEENGRGNFPPRFSGLQFPNYSSELNVNALELDDSALYLCASSLRGGVDYGYTFGSGTRLTVV.

The CDR3 sequence is CASSVRYLEQYF. CDR3 DNA: TGCGCCAGCAGTGTCAGATATCTCGAGCAGTACTTC. V gene TRBV10-2 combines with J gene TRBJ2-7; D call uncertain. The CDR3 spans 12 residues. With 4 bases removed from V and 6 bases from J, the gap between germline ends came to 10 bases. CDR1 is WSHSY and CDR2 is SAAADI in the germline V gene.